Listed below are T cell receptor beta chains from one sample, sequenced in a study of breast tumors, draining lymph nodes, adjacent tissues. TCRdb itself ran the multiplex PCR reads through MiXCR, one entry per CDR3 protein. This table holds approximately 230,000 distinct CDR3 sequences, less than 35% found once. Sequencing was performed on axillary lymph node tissue. The receptors shown here come from a female donor with breast cancer. Some clones in this sample may be carry-over from other donors' samples. Each CDR3 is given with its conserved first and last residue. A D gene is named only where the DNA matches it firmly. The size entry is marked missing in some rows and otherwise reads once, few, many or a size class.

d_call | j_call | clone_size | v_call | cdr3_aa | cdr3_nt
TRBD1 | TRBJ2-5 | many | TRBV5-1 | CASSITGAHRETQYF | TGCGCCAGCAGCATCACAGGGGCCCACCGGGAGACCCAGTACTTC
NA | TRBJ1-3 | NA | TRBV7-9 | CASSSPGSRASGNPIYF | TGTGCCAGCAGCTCCCCGGGTTCGCGCGCCTCTGGAAACCCCATATATTTT
TRBD1 | TRBJ1-2 | many | TRBV7-2 | CASSDTGGSNYGYTF | TGTGCCAGCAGCGACACAGGGGGCTCTAACTATGGCTACACCTTC
NA | TRBJ2-1 | many | TRBV25-1 | CASSDMGGATNEQFF | TGTGCCAGCAGCGACATGGGGGGGGCGACGAATGAGCAGTTCTTC
NA | TRBJ1-5 | many | TRBV30 | CAWSDPKWMTNQPQHF | TGTGCCTGGAGTGACCCCAAATGGATGACCAATCAGCCCCAGCATTTT
TRBD1 | TRBJ2-7 | NA | TRBV7-9 | CASSKGQVPSYEQYF | TGTGCCAGCAGCAAAGGACAGGTACCCTCCTACGAGCAGTACTTC
NA | TRBJ2-5 | many | TRBV7-9 | CASSLQGGAETQYF | TGTGCCAGCAGCTTACAGGGGGGTGCGGAGACCCAGTACTTC
NA | TRBJ1-4 | many | TRBV20-1 | CSAFYNEKLFF | TGCAGTGCTTTCTATAATGAAAAACTGTTTTTT
NA | TRBJ1-1 | many | TRBV15 | CATSRGRYNTEAFF | TGTGCCACCAGCAGAGGGCGGTATAACACTGAAGCTTTCTTT
NA | TRBJ1-4 | NA | TRBV19 | CASSISSRGYNEKLFF | TGTGCCAGTAGCATTAGCAGCCGGGGGTACAATGAAAAACTGTTTTTT